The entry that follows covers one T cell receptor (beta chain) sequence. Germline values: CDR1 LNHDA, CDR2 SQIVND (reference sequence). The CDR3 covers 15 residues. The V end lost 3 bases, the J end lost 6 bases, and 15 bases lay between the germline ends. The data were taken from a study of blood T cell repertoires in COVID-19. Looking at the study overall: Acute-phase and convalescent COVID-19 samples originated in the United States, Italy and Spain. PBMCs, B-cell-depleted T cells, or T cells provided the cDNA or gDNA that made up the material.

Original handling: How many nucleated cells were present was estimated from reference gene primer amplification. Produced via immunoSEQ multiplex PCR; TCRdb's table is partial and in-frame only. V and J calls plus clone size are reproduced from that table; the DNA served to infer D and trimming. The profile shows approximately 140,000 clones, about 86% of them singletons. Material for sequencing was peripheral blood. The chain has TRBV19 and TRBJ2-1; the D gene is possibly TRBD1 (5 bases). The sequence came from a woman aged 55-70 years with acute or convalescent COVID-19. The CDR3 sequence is CASSIQGLRTNEQFF. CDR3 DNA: TGTGCCAGTAGTATCCAGGGTTTGCGAACCAATGAGCAGTTCTTC.